Listed below are T cell receptor beta chains from one sample, sequenced in a study of blood T cell repertoires in COVID-19. TCRdb's table, derived via immunoSEQ multiplex PCR, lists solely in-frame clones and lacks some. The sample lists some 80,000 clones; 70% to 90% were seen once. The sample comprised peripheral blood. All receptors come from a human donor in a cohort sampled during active COVID-19. Both conserved end residues are part of each CDR3. D genes are given only for firm matches. Clone sizes are given selectively: once, few, many, or a class where the clone is expanded.

d_gene | j_gene | abundance | v_gene | CDR3nt | CDR3aa
TRBD1 | TRBJ1-6 | . | TRBV5-3 | TGTGCCAGAAGCTTGGGACCTACCGGGACAGTTAATTCACCCCTCCACTTT | CARSLGPTGTVNSPLHF
TRBD2 | TRBJ2-1 | . | TRBV6-5 | TGTGCCAGCAGGGGACTAGCGGGCGACAATGAGCAGTTCTTC | CASRGLAGDNEQFF
. | TRBJ2-3 | . | TRBV6-6 | TGTGCCAGCAGTCACGACTCGTACGGTGATACGCAGTATTTT | CASSHDSYGDTQYF
TRBD2 | TRBJ2-5 | . | TRBV9 | TGTGCCAGCAGCCCAGGGCCTAGCGGAGGGATGGAGACCCAGTACTTC | CASSPGPSGGMETQYF
. | TRBJ2-7 | . | TRBV30 | TGTGCCTGGAGCTTAAACTACGAGCAGTACTTC | CAWSLNYEQYF
TRBD1 | TRBJ2-1 | . | TRBV29-1 | TGCAGCGTTGAGGAGGACAGGGGAATTGGTGAGCAGTTCTTC | CSVEEDRGIGEQFF
TRBD2 | TRBJ2-2 | . | TRBV2 | TGTGCCAGCATGCGGGAGGGGGTCACCGGGGAGCTGTTTTTT | CASMREGVTGELFF
TRBD2 | TRBJ2-7 | . | TRBV5-4 | TGTGCCAGCAGCTCCGTCGTGCGGGGGGCCGAGCAGTACTTC | CASSSVVRGAEQYF
. | TRBJ2-5 | . | TRBV28 | TGTGCCAGCAGCCAGGCCTTAGGGGTAGGGACCCAGTACTTC | CASSQALGVGTQYF
. | TRBJ2-5 | few | TRBV12-3/TRBV12-4 | TGTGCCAGCAGTTTCAGGGCCCGGGAGACCCAGTACTTC | CASSFRARETQYF
. | TRBJ1-5 | . | TRBV14 | TGTGCCAGCAGCCTAACAGGGTCGGCTCAGCCCCAGCATTTT | CASSLTGSAQPQHF
. | TRBJ1-1 | . | TRBV5-5 | TGTGCCAGCAGTTGGGACATAAACCTTGAAGCTTTCTTT | CASSWDINLEAFF
. | TRBJ2-1 | . | TRBV28 | TGTGCCAGCAGTTTAGCTAGTTCCTTTGAGCAGTTCTTC | CASSLASSFEQFF
. | TRBJ2-2 | . | TRBV5-1 | TGCGCCAGCAGCGCCAGGGGACAAGTAGGGAACACCGGGGAGCTGTTTTTT | CASSARGQVGNTGELFF
TRBD1 | TRBJ1-6 | . | TRBV5-1 | TGCGCCAGCAGCTTGAGCACAGGGGGTAATTCACCCCTCCACTTT | CASSLSTGGNSPLHF
. | TRBJ2-1 | . | TRBV27 | TGTGCCAGCAGTTCAGACGACAGTCCCAATGAGCAGTTCTTC | CASSSDDSPNEQFF
. | TRBJ1-5 | . | TRBV7-2 | TGTGCCAGCAGCTTAGTAGTTAGCCAGCCCCAGCATTTT | CASSLVVSQPQHF
. | TRBJ1-5 | . | TRBV5-1 | TGCGCCAGCAGCTTGGGAGGCGGTCAGCCCCAGCATTTT | CASSLGGGQPQHF
. | TRBJ2-3 | once | TRBV6-6 | TGTGCCAGCAGTTACCGGGATATCGGGTATTTT | CASSYRDIGYF
. | TRBJ1-1 | . | TRBV5-6 | TGTGCCAGCAGCTTTAACGGAGTTGAAGCTTTCTTT | CASSFNGVEAFF
TRBD1 | TRBJ2-1 | . | TRBV19 | TGTGCCAGTAGGTGGGGACAGGGGATCTACAATGAGCAGTTCTTC | CASRWGQGIYNEQFF
TRBD2 | TRBJ2-5 | . | TRBV7-9 | TGTGCCAGCAGTCGCGGGGGAATAATGCAAGAGACCCAGTACTTC | CASSRGGIMQETQYF
. | TRBJ1-2 | few | TRBV27 | TGTGCCAGCAGTCCTGCCCCCTCTGGGGGCTTTGGCTACACCTTC | CASSPAPSGGFGYTF
. | TRBJ2-5 | . | TRBV19 | TGTGCCAGTGGGGGGTGGGAGACCCAGTACTTC | CASGGWETQYF
TRBD1 | TRBJ1-1 | . | TRBV5-1 | TGCGCCAGCAGCGCAACGGGACAGGGAAGAGGTCACACTGAAGCTTTCTTT | CASSATGQGRGHTEAFF
TRBD1 | TRBJ2-1 | . | TRBV4-2 | TGTGCCAGCAGCCAAACAGGGGGAGGAATTAATGAGCAGTTCTTC | CASSQTGGGINEQFF
TRBD2 | TRBJ2-7 | . | TRBV7-2 | TGTGCCAGCAGCCCAACCGGGACTAGCGGGGGCTACGAGCAGTACTTC | CASSPTGTSGGYEQYF
. | TRBJ1-2 | . | TRBV27 | TGTGCCAGCAGTTTCAACAGGGAGACTTATGGCTACACCTTC | CASSFNRETYGYTF